Below are 26 T cell receptor beta chains sequenced from a single sample in a study of blood T cell repertoires in COVID-19. Generated by immunoSEQ multiplex PCR, the TCRdb table keeps only in-frame clones and is missing some. The sample gives about 100,000 clones, roughly 86% of which show up once; approximately 10% is in the top ten. Sequencing was carried out using peripheral blood. The receptors were sampled from a woman aged 25 to 45 with acute or convalescent COVID-19.

This chain joins TRBV19 and TRBJ1-4; no reliable D call. The germline gives CDR1 LNHDA, CDR2 SQIVND (reference sequence). This CDR3 contains 13 residues. V gave up 2 bases and J gave up 8 bases, with 9 bases separating them. The CDR3 nucleotides read TGTGCCAGTAGTATACTGAACGGGGAAAAACTGTTTTTT. It is translated as CASSILNGEKLFF.

In this sample, this clone turned up a few times. The rearrangement uses TRBV3-1 (or the pseudogene TRBV3-2) and TRBJ2-6; TRBD1 matches at 10 bases. This CDR3 comprises 20 residues. Germline V gene sequence: CDR1 LGHDT, CDR2 YNNKEL (reference sequence). The V segment lost 3 bases and the J segment 2 bases; nucleotides outside the gene matches: 13. The CDR3 nucleotides are TGTGCCAGCAGCCACTTGATGCCGAGACAGGGGGCCCCTGGGGCCAACGTCCTGACTTTC. It translates to CASSHLMPRQGAPGANVLTF.

V usage is TRBV19 and J usage is TRBJ1-1; TRBD1 is a possible D gene (5 bases). Germline V CDR1 and CDR2: LNHDA, SQIVND (reference sequence). Trimming removed 6 bases at V and 1 base at J, with 9 bases between. This CDR3 comprises 13 residues. This CDR3 is CASRYQGNTEAFF. CDR3 sequence (DNA): TGTGCCAGTAGATATCAGGGGAACACTGAAGCTTTCTTT.

The genes are TRBV3-1 (or the pseudogene TRBV3-2) and TRBJ2-3, with D possibly TRBD2 on 6 matching bases. The CDR3 contains 13 residues. Per the germline V gene, CDR1 is LGHDT and CDR2 is YNNKEL (reference sequence). The germline V and J ends were trimmed by 0 bases and 9 bases, with 10 bases remaining between them. The CDR3 spells CASSQEGRGTQYF. The CDR3 coding sequence is TGTGCCAGCAGCCAAGAAGGCCGGGGGACGCAGTATTTT.

This clone was picked up one time. The J gene is TRBJ1-6, the V gene TRBV19; 9 bases map to TRBD1. Germline V gives CDR1 LNHDA, CDR2 SQIVND (reference sequence). V dropped 3 bases and J dropped 1; count of bases not matched to a gene: 4. The CDR3 has 17 residues. CDR3 DNA: TGTGCCAGTAGTATGGGACAGGGTTTGTCCTATAATTCACCCCTCCACTTT. This encodes CASSMGQGLSYNSPLHF.

The chain combines TRBV18 with TRBJ1-1; maybe TRBD1 (6 bases). The CDR3 is 11 residues long. Trimming took off 3 bases at V and 8 bases at J, with 7 bases between the two ends. Per germline, CDR1 KGHSH and CDR2 LQKENI. CDR3: CASSPDREAFF. DNA for the CDR3: TGTGCCAGCTCACCCGACAGGGAAGCTTTCTTT. Filled out from reference TRBV18 and TRBJ1-1, the complete variable domain reads NAGVMQNPRHLVRRRGQEARLRCSPMKGHSHVYWYRQLPEEGLKFMVYLQKENIIDESGMPKERFSAEFPKEGPSILRIQQVVRGDSAAYFCASSPDREAFFGQGTRLTVV.

The chain combines TRBV7-2 with TRBJ2-7; D unclear. Germline V gene lookup returns CDR1 SGHTA and CDR2 FQGNSA. This CDR3 contains 14 residues. Trimming left V 5 bases short and J 1 base short, with 12 bases between. The CDR3 region is CASSINTVSYEQYF. CDR3 sequence (DNA): TGTGCCAGCAGCATAAATACAGTTTCCTACGAGCAGTACTTC.

V usage is TRBV2 and J usage is TRBJ1-2, with 7 bases lining up with TRBD1. This CDR3 has 13 residues. Germline V CDR1 and CDR2: SNHLY, FYNNEI. The V and J ends lost 7 bases and 2 bases, in that order; junction bases with no gene match: 4. The CDR3 coding sequence is TGTGCCAGCAAGGGGGACAGCAACTATGGCTACACCTTC. Amino acid sequence: CASKGDSNYGYTF.

The rearrangement joins TRBV7-9 to TRBJ2-7, with TRBD1 identical over 7 bases. CDR3 length equals 16 residues. Germline V CDR1 and CDR2: SEHNR, FQNEAQ (reference sequence). V was clipped by 4 bases and J by 2 bases; unmatched bases: 11. The CDR3 sequence is CASSSSSGTEAYEQYF. CDR3 nucleotide sequence: TGTGCCAGCAGCTCCAGCTCCGGGACAGAAGCCTACGAGCAGTACTTC.

This chain joins TRBV5-6 and TRBJ1-1; D gene uncertain. The CDR3 runs to 16 residues. Germline V lookup: CDR1 SGHDT, CDR2 YYEEEE. Between the trimmed V and J ends, which lost 4 bases and 1 base, there was a span of 17 bases. The CDR3 DNA is TGTGCCAGCAGCCCTGGCCTAGCCTGGGAGAACACTGAAGCTTTCTTT. Translation: CASSPGLAWENTEAFF.

This rearrangement joins TRBV2 to TRBJ1-2; unclear D gene. Germline CDR1 is SNHLY and CDR2 is FYNNEI. The ends were cut back, 3 bases at V and 5 bases at J, with 16 bases in the middle. This CDR3 region has 15 residues. This CDR3 reads CASSEVMAVSYGYTF. The DNA of the CDR3 is TGTGCCAGCAGTGAGGTCATGGCAGTCTCGTATGGCTACACCTTC.

This chain joins TRBV14 and TRBJ1-3; TRBD1 might be the D (5 bases). Trimming pared 4 bases from V and 2 bases from J, leaving 6 bases between. Germline CDR1 is SGHDN and CDR2 is FVKESK. This CDR3 region has 13 residues. The CDR3 coding sequence is TGTGCCAGCAGCCGGGGCCCTGGAAACACCATATATTTT. This codes for CASSRGPGNTIYF.

This chain links TRBV29-1 with TRBJ1-3; the D gene is possibly TRBD1 (5 bases). Looked up from germline, CDR1 is SQVTM and CDR2 is ANQGSEA. With 6 bases removed from V and 11 bases from J, the gap between germline ends came to 17 bases. The CDR3 has 12 amino acids. The chain's CDR3 is CSVETVPTAIYF. CDR3 nucleotide sequence: TGCAGCGTGGAGACAGTCCCGACAGCCATATATTTT. The full variable domain, in which reference TRBV29-1 and TRBJ1-3 provide the parts outside the CDR3, is SAVISQKPSRDICQRGTSLTIQCQVDSQVTMMFWYRQQPGQSLTLIATANQGSEATYESGFVIDKFPISRPNLTFSTLTVSNMSPEDSSIYLCSVETVPTAIYFGEGSWLTVV.

This chain links TRBV28 with TRBJ2-1; 12 nucleotides align to TRBD2. This CDR3 comprises 15 residues. Germline CDR1 and CDR2: MDHEN and SYDVKM. J was trimmed by 15 bases and V by 6 bases; bases with no gene match: 15. As DNA, the CDR3 is TGTGCCAGCAGCCCCTCAGGGACTAGCGGGCCTTGGCGGTTCTTC. Encoded protein: CASSPSGTSGPWRFF.

The rearrangement links TRBV7-8 to TRBJ2-3; D gene uncertain. Germline V gene sequence: CDR1 SGHVS, CDR2 FQNEAQ. The CDR3 is 17 residues long. Trimming stripped 4 bases from V and 2 bases from J, with 19 bases between. CDR3 DNA sequence: TGTGCCAGCAGCTCCCCTTTTAGAGAAACTATCACAGATACGCAGTATTTT. This translates into CASSSPFRETITDTQYF. Combining the CDR3 with reference TRBV7-8 and TRBJ2-3 gives the whole variable domain GAGVSQSPRYKVAKRGQDVALRCDPISGHVSLFWYQQALGQGPEFLTYFQNEAQLDKSGLPSDRFFAERPEGSVSTLKIQRTQQEDSAVYLCASSSPFRETITDTQYFGPGTRLTVL.

This clone was seen a handful of times. The gene calls are TRBV5-1 and TRBJ2-2; possibly TRBD2 for D (5 bases). Germline CDR1 and CDR2: SGHRS and YFSETQ. V gave up 0 bases and J gave up 4 bases, with 7 bases separating them. The CDR3 contains 14 residues. The CDR3 nucleotides are TGCGCCAGCAGCTTGGTGGGGAGCACCGGGGAGCTGTTTTTT. Translated: CASSLVGSTGELFF.

The chain is built from TRBV2 and TRBJ2-7, with TRBD2 matching over 8 bases. Trimming cost V 5 bases and J 1 base; bases outside gene matches: 13. Germline CDR1 is SNHLY and CDR2 is FYNNEI. CDR3 size: 17 residues. CDR3 sequence: CASSPRLSGGRSYEQYF. The CDR3 bases are TGTGCCAGCAGTCCCCGCTTGAGCGGGGGTCGATCCTACGAGCAGTACTTC.

V gene TRBV18 combines with J gene TRBJ2-6, with D possibly matching TRBD2 (5 bases). The CDR3 has 14 residues. V was cut by 8 bases and J by 5 bases, with 13 bases left in between. Germline CDR1 KGHSH, CDR2 LQKENI. The CDR3 DNA sequence: TGTGCCAGCCGAGGGCCGGGCTGGGCCAACGTCCTGACTTTC. It yields the protein CASRGPGWANVLTF.

Sample share makes this clone medium-sized. This sample also contains other DNA sequences that code for the same CDR3. This chain joins TRBV5-6 and TRBJ2-2; no reliable D call. The CDR3 is made up of 12 amino acids. Trimming took 4 bases from V and 8 from J, leaving 9 bases between them. Germline V gene data show CDR1 as SGHDT and CDR2 as YYEEEE. CDR3 protein: CASSLGGGELFF. CDR3 in DNA: TGTGCCAGCAGCCTCGGCGGAGGGGAGCTGTTTTTT. Full variable domain (remainder filled in from reference TRBV5-6 and TRBJ2-2): DAGVTQSPTHLIKTRGQQVTLRCSPKSGHDTVSWYQQALGQGPQFIFQYYEEEERQRGNFPDRFSGHQFPNYSSELNVNALLLGDSALYLCASSLGGGELFFGEGSRLTVL.

This clone was picked up one time. The chain couples TRBV14 to TRBJ2-2, with TRBD1 identical over 9 bases. The CDR3 has 17 amino acids. V lost 1 base and J lost 7; bases outside the gene matches: 10. The germline V gene has CDR1 SGHDN and CDR2 FVKESK. The CDR3 loop is CASSQGTGEGLHGELFF. The CDR3 DNA sequence: TGTGCCAGCAGCCAAGGGACAGGGGAGGGTTTACACGGGGAGCTGTTTTTT.

The J gene is TRBJ1-1, the V gene TRBV28, with D perhaps matching TRBD1 (5 bases). Trimming cost V 7 bases and J 1 base, with 16 bases left between them. This CDR3 has 15 residues. Germline V CDR1 and CDR2: MDHEN, SYDVKM. The CDR3 region is CASILRGLKNTEAFF. The CDR3 bases are TGTGCCAGCATCCTTAGGGGATTAAAGAACACTGAAGCTTTCTTT. The whole variable domain, filled in from reference TRBV28 and TRBJ1-1, reads DVKVTQSSRYLVKRTGEKVFLECVQDMDHENMFWYRQDPGLGLRLIYFSYDVKMKEKGDIPEGYSVSREKKERFSLILESASTNQTSMYLCASILRGLKNTEAFFGQGTRLTVV.

The chain's CDR3 is CASIILGGISYEQYF. CDR3 sequence (DNA): TGTGCCAGCATCATTTTGGGGGGTATCTCCTACGAGCAGTACTTC. J is TRBJ2-7 and V is TRBV28; tentative D call: TRBD2 (6 bases). Germline V gene lookup returns CDR1 MDHEN and CDR2 SYDVKM. The CDR3 contains 15 residues. V was pared by 7 bases and J by 0 bases, with 16 bases between.

This CDR3 is CASRLTGLGSNQPQHF. As DNA, the CDR3 is TGTGCCAGCAGATTAACAGGGTTGGGCAGCAATCAGCCCCAGCATTTT. The V and J genes are TRBV27 and TRBJ1-5; perhaps TRBD1 as D (6 bases). The CDR3 covers 16 residues. Deletions cut 6 bases from V and 1 base from J, with 16 bases between. Germline-derived CDR1 and CDR2 are MNHEY and SMNVEV (reference sequence).

This clone has a handful of counts. This chain uses TRBV5-1 with TRBJ1-1; 10 bases fit TRBD1. The CDR3 sequence is 13 residues long. CDR1 is SGHRS, CDR2 YFSETQ, per germline. V lost 4 bases, J lost 10 bases, and 7 bases stayed unmatched. CDR3: CASSQIGQGGAFF. The CDR3 DNA reads TGCGCCAGCAGCCAAATCGGACAGGGGGGAGCTTTCTTT.

The gene calls are TRBV30 and TRBJ1-2; the D is unclear. The germline gives CDR1 GTSNPN, CDR2 SVGIG (reference sequence). The CDR3 covers 13 residues. V dropped 3 bases and J dropped 5 bases, with 13 bases sitting between them. The CDR3 sequence: CAWRPAGLYGYTF. The CDR3 region has the DNA TGTGCCTGGAGGCCCGCGGGTTTGTATGGCTACACCTTC.

V and J are TRBV9 and TRBJ1-2; 10 bases fit TRBD1. V lost 4 bases and J lost 2; bases outside the gene matches: 8. The CDR3 sequence is 16 residues long. Looked up from germline, CDR1 is SGDLS and CDR2 is YYNGEE. The CDR3, as DNA: TGTGCCAGCAGCCGGGACAGGGGATGGGAGAACTATGGCTACACCTTC. It specifies CASSRDRGWENYGYTF.